The source of this T cell receptor (beta chain) is a study of PD-1 blockade in classical Hodgkin lymphoma. Findings of the study overall: The origin of the repertoire differences remains undefined, with disease activity or prior therapy as possible causes.

Stated time point: cycle 4 day 1 (C4D1), after 6 weeks of nivolumab. All the patients suffered relapse after autologous stem cell transplantation, and brentuximab vedotin exposure differed. In the case of this clone: Its matching antigen is unknown.

The CDR3 contains 15 residues. CDR1 and CDR2 (germline): GTSNPN, SVGIG (reference sequence). Losses at the gene ends were 3 bases for V and 3 bases for J; bases not matched to a gene: 7. This table comes from immunoSEQ multiplex PCR, and its TCRdb copy is limited to in-frame clones, with some not included. The sample lists approximately 93,000 clones, 78% occurring once. V and J are TRBV30 and TRBJ2-1; TRBD1 matches 8 bases. The material was peripheral blood mononuclear cells (PBMCs), obtained before the fourth cycle of nivolumab. This receptor was taken from a human donor with classical Hodgkin lymphoma. The CDR3 DNA follows: TGTGCCTGGAGCCATGGACAGGGTAGCTACAATGAGCAGTTCTTC. Its protein is CAWSHGQGSYNEQFF.